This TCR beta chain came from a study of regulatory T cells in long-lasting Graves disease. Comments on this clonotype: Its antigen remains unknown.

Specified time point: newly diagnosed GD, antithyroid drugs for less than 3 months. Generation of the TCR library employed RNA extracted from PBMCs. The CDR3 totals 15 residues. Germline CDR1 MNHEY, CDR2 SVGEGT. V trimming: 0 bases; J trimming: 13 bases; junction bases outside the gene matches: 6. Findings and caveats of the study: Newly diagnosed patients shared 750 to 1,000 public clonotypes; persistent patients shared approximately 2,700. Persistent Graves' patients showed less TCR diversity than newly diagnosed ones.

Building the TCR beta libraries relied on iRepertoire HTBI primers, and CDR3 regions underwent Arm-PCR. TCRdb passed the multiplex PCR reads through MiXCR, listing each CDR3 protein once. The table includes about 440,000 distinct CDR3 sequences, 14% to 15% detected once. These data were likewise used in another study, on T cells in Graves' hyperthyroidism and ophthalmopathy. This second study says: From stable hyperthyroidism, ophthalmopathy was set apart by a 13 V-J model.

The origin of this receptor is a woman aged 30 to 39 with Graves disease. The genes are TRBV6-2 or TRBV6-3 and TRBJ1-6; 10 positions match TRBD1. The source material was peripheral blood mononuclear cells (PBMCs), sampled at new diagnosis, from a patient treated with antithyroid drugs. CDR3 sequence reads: CASSYSRTGGLPLHF. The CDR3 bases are TGTGCCAGCAGTTACTCCCGGACAGGGGGACTCCCCCTCCACTTT.